The sequence of this TCR beta chain was determined in a study of memory CD4+ T cells and cytomegalovirus serostatus (dated by TCRdb to between 2018 and 2020). In terms of the full investigation: A total of roughly 35 healthy Belgian adults, of whom 9 were CMV seropositive and some 25 were CMV seronegative, were included in the cohort. To replicate a published TCR-based CMV serostatus classifier, the study sequenced CD4+ memory TCRbeta repertoires from a Belgian cohort whose cytomegalovirus serostatus was known.

The CDR3 covers 14 residues, taking in both the cysteine and the phenylalanine. Only the CDR3 DNA stays, 42 bases, in frame from base 1. Sequences ENHRY (CDR1) and SYGVKD (CDR2) are obtained from the germline V gene. Cut back by 6 bases and 0 bases, the V and J ends lie 12 bases apart. A FACSAria II was used to sort memory CD4+ T cells, defined as single viable CD3+CD4+CD8-CD45RO+ cells. CMV serostatus was determined with a Roche Elecsys assay detecting serum IgG against CMV pp150, pp28, p38 and p52. After the samples were thawed, total CD4+ T cells were enriched through positive selection using CD4 magnetic microbeads. Samples originated from another study that specifically interrogated the CD4+ T cell memory repertoire. Following standard operating procedures, peripheral blood mononuclear cells were isolated and cryopreserved, while serum was kept at -80 degrees C. The staining used CD3-PerCP (BW264/56), CD4-APC (RPA-T4), CD45RO-PE (UCHT1) and CD8-Pacific Orange (3B5) antibodies, and Sytox blue was used to exclude non-viable cells.

Of note for this clone: Its antigen remains undetermined. Per-base qualities were not stored, and no clone one base away is much larger.

The Quick-DNA Microprep Kit was used to extract genomic DNA from the sorted cells. Amplification of TCRbeta DNA was done with the immunoSEQ hsTCRbeta kit, following the protocol from the manufacturer. TCRbeta libraries were sequenced on an Illumina MiSeq instrument. The study's own analysis went as follows. Following removal of out-of-frame sequences, approximately 2.1 million distinct TCRbeta sequences were retained, with an average of approximately 64,000 per individual. Each individual was scored by the count of 150 to 200 previously reported CMV-associated TCRbeta sequences and the total productive distinct TCRbeta count. A beta-binomial model was reimplemented in Python, and scikit-learn random forests with default parameters were trained on data from the US cohort. Classifier performance on the Belgian cohort was summarized as median AUC with percentile confidence intervals over 10,000 bootstrap iterations. TCRdb re-hosts the immuneACCESS table, in-frame sequences only. Its copies lack some clones; in the studies checked, an unresolved V gene accounts for under half of them, and the cause for the rest is not known. V and J calls and clone size come straight from that table; D and trimming were deduced from the DNA. This sample gives 80,000 or so clones in total; roughly 78% of them show up just once. The ten largest account for around 2.6% of the sample.

What the authors observed across the whole study: Of 164 previously reported CMV-associated TCRbeta sequences, approximately 70 appeared in the CD4+ memory repertoires, each in one to five individuals. On the Belgian cohort, the classifier built on the original framework reached a median bootstrapped AUC of around 0.95, with a 95% CI of 0.76-1.00. The results were read as suggesting that the CMV-associated TCR signature is, for the most part, present in the CD4+ memory repertoire. Only CD4+CD45RO+ memory cells were sequenced, in contrast to the original study, which included naive and memory CD4+ and CD8+ populations. For CMV serostatus prediction, a median bootstrapped AUC of approximately 0.95 was reached with the original framework, and a median bootstrapped AUC of around 0.89 was reached with a US-trained random forest.

The receptor comes from an adult in good health and CMV-seropositive. The chain was built from TRBV10-3 and TRBJ2-7; matching of 7 bases hints at TRBD1 as the D gene. Sequencing was done on a sample of memory CD4+ T cells from blood. The DNA reads as follows: TGTGCCATCAGATCAGGGGGGTTCTCCTACGAGCAGTACTTC. Its protein is CAIRSGGFSYEQYF.